This TCR beta chain comes out of a study of response to subunit inactivated influenza vaccine. Findings and limits, study-wide: Authors proposed each seasonal influenza vaccination draws in few new T cells.

The CDR3 length is 14 residues. Germline V gives CDR1 MNHEY, CDR2 SMNVEV (reference sequence). With 0 bases clipped from V and 14 bases from J, the junction kept 11 bases outside the gene matches. To note about this clonotype: The antigen remains undetermined.

MiXCR was run by TCRdb on the RT-PCR reads, yielding one entry per CDR3 protein. The table includes 500,000 to 550,000 distinct CDR3 sequences, roughly 7.9% detected once. Specimen: PBMCs from blood, collected around 2 years after vaccination. The genes are TRBV27 and TRBJ2-3; TRBD1 agrees at 7 bases. This TCR was recovered from a man aged 45-69 years who received an inactivated influenza vaccine. CDR3 sequence (DNA): TGTGCCAGCAGTTTATCCCCTACGGACAGGTTACGGTATTTT. Protein product: CASSLSPTDRLRYF.